The next 21 T cell receptor beta chains were all read from a single sample in a study of post-analysis software for immune sequencing data. No antigen has been assigned to these receptors. General observations from the study: The study found TRBV5-6, TRBV5-1 and TRBV20-1 among five TRBV segments more frequent in patients than controls.

TCR beta cDNA libraries included unique molecular identifiers. TCRdb itself ran the PCR reads through MiXCR, one entry per CDR3 protein. The sample yields roughly 670,000 distinct CDR3 sequences, 55% to 60% seen once. The sample was blood. The receptors shown here come from a girl aged 2 to 9 with multiple sclerosis.

In this sample, this clonotype turned up once. The chain is built from TRBV4-1 and TRBJ1-2; D might be TRBD1 (6 bases). Germline V gives CDR1 MGHRA, CDR2 YSYEKL. This CDR3 spans 15 amino acids. The ends were cut back, 1 base at V and 4 bases at J, with 13 bases in the middle. The CDR3, as DNA: TGCGCCAGCAGCCAAGTGGGAGGGGGGTCCTATGGCTACACCTTC. Protein sequence: CASSQVGGGSYGYTF.

The gene calls are TRBV20-1 and TRBJ1-4, with a tentative D call TRBD1 (5 bases). The CDR3 has 13 residues. V gave up 6 bases and J gave up 7 bases, with 15 bases separating them. CDR1 and CDR2 from the germline V gene are DFQATT and SNEGSKA (reference sequence). The CDR3 DNA is TGCAGTGCCCCAGTGGTAGGGGTTGAAAAACTGTTTTTT. This translates into CSAPVVGVEKLFF.

V usage is TRBV6-2 or TRBV6-3 and J usage is TRBJ2-7; 10 nucleotides agree with TRBD2. The V and J ends lost 0 bases and 0 bases, in that order; junction bases with no gene match: 8. Per germline, CDR1 MNHEY and CDR2 SVGEGT. This CDR3 has 18 amino acids. The CDR3 loop reads CASSYSKREGESSYEQYF. CDR3 bases: TGTGCCAGCAGTTACTCGAAGCGGGAGGGCGAAAGCTCCTACGAGCAGTACTTC.

This clonotype appeared a single time. The rearrangement uses TRBV29-1 and TRBJ2-3, with D maybe TRBD2 (5 bases). Germline V gene data show CDR1 as SQVTM and CDR2 as ANQGSEA. CDR3 length: 14 amino acids. The V and J ends lost 1 base and 1 base respectively, with 9 bases between them. The CDR3: CSVEGSRGTDTQYF. The CDR3, as DNA: TGCAGCGTTGAAGGCTCGAGGGGCACAGATACGCAGTATTTT.

The chain recombines TRBV5-1 with TRBJ2-4, with a weak D call TRBD2 (6 bases). The DNA end favors TRBJ2-7, so the J call may be wrong. Per the germline V gene, CDR1 is SGHRS and CDR2 is YFSETQ. This CDR3 contains 15 residues. CDR3 bases: TGCGCCAGCAGCCGGGAAGGAGGGCCGCTCTACGAGCAGTACTTC. Translated, it gives CASSREGGPLYEQYF.

This chain connects TRBV28 to TRBJ2-1; 13 bases are shared with TRBD2. Germline CDR1 and CDR2: MDHEN and SYDVKM. J was trimmed by 1 base and V by 2 bases; bases with no gene match: 8. The CDR3 spans 19 residues. The CDR3 here is CASSLPLTLAGGSYNEQFF. CDR3 nucleotides: TGTGCCAGCAGTTTACCACTAACACTAGCGGGAGGGTCCTACAATGAGCAGTTCTTC.

The chain has TRBV7-3 and TRBJ2-1; 9 nucleotides match TRBD2. The germline CDR1 and CDR2 sequences are SGHTA and FQGTGA. The J segment lost 7 bases and the V segment lost 5 bases, leaving 9 bases of the junction unmatched. This CDR3 spans 15 amino acids. The CDR3 is CASSPSGGLANEQFF. CDR3 in DNA: TGTGCCAGCAGCCCAAGCGGGGGGCTGGCAAATGAGCAGTTCTTC.

The V call is TRBV6-5, the J call TRBJ2-5; either TRBD1 or TRBD2 may fit D (5 bases each). The CDR3 consists of 16 residues. Germline CDR1 MNHEY, CDR2 SVGAGI. V was clipped by 2 bases and J by 2 bases, with 15 bases between them. CDR3 DNA: TGTGCCAGCAGTTACGGGTTCGGGGCCGCTCAAGAGACCCAGTACTTC. This translates into CASSYGFGAAQETQYF.

The chain carries TRBV6-5 and TRBJ1-2; D gene uncertain. The CDR3 runs to 13 residues. Trimming cost V 6 bases and J 1 base, with 9 bases left between them. Germline loops: CDR1 MNHEY, CDR2 SVGAGI. The CDR3 loop is CASRMTDNYGYTF. CDR3 bases: TGTGCCAGCAGGATGACGGATAACTATGGCTACACCTTC.

This clonotype was seen only a few times. V and J are TRBV12-3 or TRBV12-4 and TRBJ2-3; 7 positions agree with TRBD1. The ends lost 5 bases at V and 2 bases at J; junction bases unmatched: 4. The CDR3 extends over 14 amino acids. Here the CDR3 DNA reads TGTGCCAGCAGTCAGACAGGGCCCACAGATACGCAGTATTTT. It codes for CASSQTGPTDTQYF.

In DNA, the CDR3 is TGTGCCAGCAGCCAAGATGTCTTACTAGCCGAAGTGTTCTACAATGAGCAGTTCTTC. Its protein is CASSQDVLLAEVFYNEQFF. The rearrangement uses TRBV4-2 and TRBJ2-1, with D possibly being TRBD2 (6 bases). The CDR3 runs 19 residues. V was clipped by 0 bases and J by 3 bases, with 21 bases between them. Germline loops: CDR1 LGHNA, CDR2 YNFKEQ.

V gene TRBV13 combines with J gene TRBJ2-1, with 8 bases matching TRBD2. The CDR3 extends over 15 amino acids. Germline loops: CDR1 PRHDT, CDR2 FYEKMQ (reference sequence). The junction had 8 bases not matched to a gene; V was cut back by 5 bases and J by 5 bases. The CDR3 coding sequence is TGTGCCAGCAGCGGCAGCGGGAGAGGAAACAATGAGCAGTTCTTC. Amino acids: CASSGSGRGNNEQFF.

The V call is TRBV29-1, the J call TRBJ2-3; D might be TRBD1 (6 bases). The CDR3 has 13 residues. Germline CDR1 reads SQVTM; CDR2 reads ANQGSEA. Trimming removed 5 bases at V and 5 bases at J, with 14 bases between. As DNA, the CDR3 is TGCAGCGTTCGGGCAGGGGCCGGAGATACGCAGTATTTT. Translating gives CSVRAGAGDTQYF.

The gene calls are TRBV7-2 and TRBJ2-7, with 11 bases fitting TRBD2. This CDR3 has 18 amino acids. From germline, CDR1 is SGHTA and CDR2 FQGNSA. V lost 1 base and J lost 0; bases outside the gene matches: 8. The DNA for the CDR3 is TGTGCCAGCAGCTTAGTACTAGCGGGAGCTCCCAACTCCTACGAGCAGTACTTC. Residues: CASSLVLAGAPNSYEQYF.

The chain has TRBV2 and TRBJ2-1; D unclear. The germline V and J ends were trimmed by 6 bases and 9 bases, with 15 bases remaining between them. Germline CDR1 SNHLY, CDR2 FYNNEI. CDR3 length: 13 residues. CDR3 region: CASRFDSSGEQFF. CDR3 nucleotide sequence: TGTGCCAGCAGATTCGATTCATCCGGTGAGCAGTTCTTC.

With respect to this clonotype: Germline is not matched at one junction end, which may reflect a read error. The gene calls are TRBV10-2 and TRBJ2-4, with D unclear. In germline, CDR1 is WSHSY, CDR2 SAAADI. The CDR3 is 13 amino acids. CDR3 region: CAGSESSPGEQYF. The DNA for the CDR3 is TGCGCCGGCAGTGAGTCGTCCCCTGGTGAGCAGTACTTC.

V usage is TRBV12-3 or TRBV12-4 and J usage is TRBJ1-4; no reliable D call. The CDR3 has 17 amino acids. The germline V and J ends were trimmed by 5 bases and 4 bases, with 20 bases remaining between them. CDR3 amino acids: CASSRRPPRILNEKLFF. The CDR3 DNA reads as TGTGCCAGCAGTCGACGTCCTCCCAGAATCCTTAATGAAAAACTGTTTTTT.

This chain joins TRBV5-1 and TRBJ1-2; D gene uncertain. The CDR3 contains 12 residues. The germline gives CDR1 SGHRS, CDR2 YFSETQ. The V gene lost 0 bases and the J gene lost 8 bases, with 8 bases spanning the gap. CDR3 DNA sequence: TGCGCCAGCAGCTTGGCCAGCGACGGCTACACCTTC. Encoded protein: CASSLASDGYTF.

This CDR3 reads CSATPTSGGNNEQFF. The DNA for the CDR3 is TGCAGTGCTACCCCAACTAGCGGGGGGAACAATGAGCAGTTCTTC. This chain uses TRBV20-1 with TRBJ2-1; 12 nucleotides match TRBD2. The germline gives CDR1 DFQATT, CDR2 SNEGSKA (reference sequence). CDR3 length: 15 residues. V dropped 4 bases and J dropped 5; count of bases not matched to a gene: 6.

The chain is built from TRBV29-1 and TRBJ2-3; 7 bases line up with TRBD1. The CDR3 has 13 residues. The germline V gene encodes CDR1 SQVTM and CDR2 ANQGSEA. The J segment lost 3 bases and the V segment lost 6 bases, leaving 6 bases of the junction unmatched. CDR3 region: CSVQQGPTDTQYF. The CDR3 DNA reads as TGCAGCGTCCAACAGGGGCCTACAGATACGCAGTATTTT.

The chain links TRBV7-9 to TRBJ2-7; D may be TRBD1 or TRBD2 (5 bases each). Germline-derived CDR1 and CDR2 are SEHNR and FQNEAQ (reference sequence). Trimming removed 1 base at V and 3 bases at J, with 13 bases between. CDR3 length equals 15 residues. The CDR3 loop reads CASSLEGAGIYEQYF. The CDR3 region has the DNA TGTGCCAGCAGCTTAGAGGGAGCAGGGATCTACGAGCAGTACTTC.